These 25 T cell receptor beta chains originate from one sample sequenced in a study of metastatic and nonmetastatic thyroid tumors. No patient received treatment before thyroid surgery. MiXCR re-clonotyped the PCR reads for TCRdb. The table has about 19,000 clones, 30% to 40% seen once. The specimen was tumor tissue. Receptors were obtained from a male donor with papillary thyroid cancer or a benign thyroid nodule (not recorded which). Some clones in this sample may be carry-over from other donors' samples.

This clone has just a few counts. The chain combines TRBV12-3 or TRBV12-4 with TRBJ1-2; no firm D call. The CDR3 is made up of 15 amino acids. The V end was cut by 6 bases, the J end by 4 bases, with 18 bases between. This CDR3 reads CASSLNWVHGYGYTF. The CDR3 nucleotides read TGTGCCAGCAGCTTGAACTGGGTGCACGGCTATGGCTACACCTTC.

The J gene is TRBJ2-3, the V gene TRBV11-2; 10 nucleotides line up with TRBD2. With V trimmed by 1 base and J by 4 bases, 8 bases remained unmatched. The CDR3 sequence is 17 residues long. The V gene's germline CDR1 is SGHAT and CDR2 FQNNGV. As DNA, the CDR3 is TGTGCCAGCAGCTTAGGTTATCCTAGCGGGAGTGCAGATACGCAGTATTTT. This codes for CASSLGYPSGSADTQYF.

This sequence joins TRBV4-2 and TRBJ1-1, with 7 bases matching TRBD1. The V gene's germline CDR1 is LGHNA and CDR2 YNFKEQ. The V gene end was trimmed by 5 bases and the J gene end by 4 bases; junction bases not matched to a gene: 19. This CDR3 spans 18 amino acids. DNA of the CDR3: TGTGCCAGCAGCACGGGACAGACGAACTCTTTTTCCCCCACTGAAGCTTTCTTT. It translates to CASSTGQTNSFSPTEAFF.

Within the sample, this clone is medium-sized. Other DNA sequences in the sample encode the same CDR3. The V and J genes are TRBV28 and TRBJ2-7; D might be TRBD1 (5 bases). The length of the CDR3 is 15 residues. The V end was cut by 4 bases, the J end by 1 base, with 14 bases between. The germline V gene has CDR1 MDHEN and CDR2 SYDVKM. CDR3 bases: TGTGCCAGCAGTTGGCCAGGGAATCCATCCTACGAGCAGTACTTC. This gives the protein CASSWPGNPSYEQYF.

Worth noting for this clone: A read error may account for a junction end that differs from germline. The chain links TRBV20-1 to TRBJ2-2; 10 nucleotides line up with TRBD2. CDR3 length: 18 residues. Per germline, CDR1 DFQATT and CDR2 SNEGSKA (reference sequence). The CDR3: CSPRVRTSGYSNTGELFF. CDR3 nucleotides: TGCAGTCCTAGAGTCCGGACTAGCGGCTATTCTAACACTGGGGAGCTGTTTTTT.

This clone is categorized as medium-sized (0.01 to 0.1%). The chain recombines TRBV28 with TRBJ1-3, with D unresolved. The CDR3 loop spans 15 amino acids. Trimming stripped 3 bases from V and 0 bases from J, with 9 bases between. CDR1 and CDR2 from the germline V gene are MDHEN and SYDVKM. CDR3 protein: CASSFEENSGNTIYF. CDR3 bases: TGTGCCAGCAGTTTCGAGGAAAACTCTGGAAACACCATATATTTT.

This chain joins TRBV6-1 and TRBJ1-3; D ambiguous. The CDR3 extends over 14 amino acids. V was shortened by 6 bases and J by 0 bases, with 9 bases between the two germline ends. Looked up from germline, CDR1 is MNHNS and CDR2 is SASEGT. The CDR3 spells CASSRTVSGNTIYF. CDR3 nucleotides: TGTGCCAGCAGCCGGACCGTCTCTGGAAACACCATATATTTT.

There are many counts of this clone. The chain joins TRBV28 to TRBJ1-5; D not resolved. The CDR3 runs 14 residues. CDR1 and CDR2 from the germline V gene are MDHEN and SYDVKM. V was trimmed by 3 bases and J by 5 bases, leaving 11 bases between them. The CDR3 bases are TGTGCCAGCAGTTTCGACGGGCCTCATCAGCCCCAGCATTTT. Translation: CASSFDGPHQPQHF.

Judged by abundance, this clone is medium-sized. The chain joins TRBV19 to TRBJ2-7; possible D gene TRBD1, 7 bases. Germline V gene lookup returns CDR1 LNHDA and CDR2 SQIVND (reference sequence). Trimming stripped 5 bases from V and 4 bases from J, with 18 bases between. CDR3 length: 15 residues. Here the CDR3 reads CASSQGGGPPYEQYF. DNA for the CDR3: TGTGCCAGTAGTCAGGGGGGCGGGCCTCCGTACGAGCAGTACTTC.

This clone was picked up many times. V gene TRBV9 combines with J gene TRBJ2-3, with D perhaps matching TRBD1 or TRBD2 (5 bases each). CDR1 SGDLS and CDR2 YYNGEE come from the germline V gene. The ends were cut back, 2 bases at V and 1 base at J, with 11 bases in the middle. There are 15 residues in the CDR3. The CDR3 DNA sequence: TGTGCCAGCAGCGTGAGGGGAGACGGCACAGATACGCAGTATTTT. Its translation is CASSVRGDGTDTQYF.

The chain links TRBV20-1 to TRBJ2-3, with D possibly being TRBD2 (5 bases). Germline V gives CDR1 DFQATT, CDR2 SNEGSKA (reference sequence). Trimming cost V 7 bases and J 7 bases, with 18 bases left between them. The CDR3 is made up of 13 amino acids. Here the CDR3 reads CSVADFLTYTQYF. For the CDR3, the DNA is TGCAGTGTTGCGGACTTTCTGACTTATACGCAGTATTTT.

This clone was recorded at least ten times. The sample contains more than one DNA sequence encoding this CDR3. In DNA, the CDR3 is TGCGCCAGCAGCCAAGACTACTACAATGAGCAGTTCTTC. This translates into CASSQDYYNEQFF. The V call is TRBV4-1, the J call TRBJ2-1; D is ambiguous. The CDR3 covers 13 residues. Deletions cut 0 bases from V and 3 bases from J, with 3 bases between. CDR1 is MGHRA, CDR2 YSYEKL, per germline.

The rearrangement joins TRBV20-1 to TRBJ2-7; 8 nucleotides line up with TRBD1. Trimming at V came to 1 base and at J to 3 bases, leaving 5 bases not matched to a gene. The CDR3 extends over 14 amino acids. In germline, CDR1 is DFQATT, CDR2 SNEGSKA (reference sequence). CDR3 loop: CSARGTGIDYEQYF. DNA of the CDR3: TGCAGTGCTAGAGGGACAGGGATCGACTACGAGCAGTACTTC.

This chain links TRBV15 with TRBJ1-1, with 8 positions matching TRBD1. The germline V gene encodes CDR1 LNHNV and CDR2 YYDKDF (reference sequence). CDR3 size: 17 residues. V was clipped by 1 base and J by 3 bases; unmatched bases: 10. DNA for the CDR3: TGTGCCACCAGCAGAGCCAGGACAGGGAAGATGTACACTGAAGCTTTCTTT. This translates into CATSRARTGKMYTEAFF.

This clone counts as medium-sized (0.01 to 0.1%). This sequence joins TRBV20-1 and TRBJ1-2; no reliable D call. This CDR3 spans 12 amino acids. V dropped 4 bases and J dropped 6 bases, with 12 bases sitting between them. Germline CDR1 and CDR2: DFQATT and SNEGSKA (reference sequence). The CDR3 sequence: CSATSPGDGYTF. The CDR3 bases are TGCAGTGCTACCTCTCCCGGTGATGGCTACACCTTC.

As for this clone: At one end, the junction sequence differs from germline, possibly due to a read error. The rearrangement links TRBV5-1 to TRBJ2-7, with D maybe TRBD2 (5 bases). This CDR3 contains 14 residues. The germline V gene has CDR1 SGHRS and CDR2 YFSETQ. CDR3 DNA: TGCGCCAGCAGCTTGACGGGAAAAATAGACGAGGAGTACTTC. Amino acid sequence: CASSLTGKIDEEYF.

The chain uses TRBV10-3 and TRBJ1-1; D gene uncertain. Per the germline V gene, CDR1 is ENHRY and CDR2 is SYGVKD. The CDR3 totals 16 residues. Between the trimmed V and J ends, which lost 2 bases and 8 bases, there was a span of 21 bases. The CDR3 loop reads CAISEGLGGGGTEAFF. CDR3 nucleotides: TGTGCCATCAGTGAGGGCCTCGGTGGCGGCGGCACAGAAGCTTTCTTT.

In this sample, this clone turned up a few times. J is TRBJ2-2 and V is TRBV6-4, with 8 bases identical to TRBD1. The junction had 9 bases not matched to a gene; V was cut back by 6 bases and J by 6 bases. The CDR3 totals 15 residues. The germline CDR1 and CDR2 sequences are MRHNA and SNTAGT. CDR3 region: CASSRGQEESGELFF. The CDR3 region has the DNA TGTGCCAGCAGCAGGGGGCAGGAGGAATCCGGGGAGCTGTTTTTT.

This clone has just a few counts. The junction and the germline gene differ at one end; a read error may be behind it. The chain is built from TRBV6-4 and TRBJ2-2; D unresolved. Germline loops: CDR1 MRHNA, CDR2 SNTAGT. The CDR3 length is 13 residues. CDR3: CASIEQNTGELFF. The CDR3 DNA follows: TGTGCCAGCATTGAACAAAACACCGGTGAGCTGTTTTTT.

This clone was counted a few times. This sequence joins TRBV6-1 and TRBJ1-1; no reliable D call. The V end was cut by 2 bases, the J end by 2 bases, with 12 bases between. In germline, CDR1 is MNHNS, CDR2 SASEGT. The CDR3 contains 15 residues. In DNA, the CDR3 is TGTGCCAGCAGTGAAAGGGTCCGGAGTAACACTGAAGCTTTCTTT. This codes for CASSERVRSNTEAFF.

The rearrangement joins TRBV20-1 to TRBJ2-7; D is tentatively TRBD1 or TRBD2 (5 bases each). Germline V CDR1 and CDR2: DFQATT, SNEGSKA (reference sequence). Trimming cost V 4 bases and J 3 bases, with 13 bases left between them. The CDR3 runs 13 residues. The CDR3 DNA sequence: TGCAGTGCTAAACTAGACAGCGACTACGAGCAGTACTTC. Amino acids: CSAKLDSDYEQYF.

As concerns this clone: The conserved phenylalanine or tryptophan normally closing the CDR3 is absent here, so this likely arose from a read error. The limits of the CDR3 on the DNA are not certain, so only TCRdb's listed CDR3 is given. The chain is built from TRBV11-1 and TRBJ2-3; the D call TRBD1 from the table was never checked on the DNA. Looked up from germline, CDR1 is SGHAT and CDR2 is FQDESV (reference sequence). The CDR3 spans 15 residues, counting both ends. The CDR3 loop is CASSRQGTPTDTHYV.

The rearrangement joins TRBV6-1 to TRBJ1-4, with 7 bases identical to TRBD1. The CDR3 length is 15 residues. In germline, CDR1 is MNHNS, CDR2 SASEGT. V gave up 5 bases and J gave up 7 bases; unmatched junction bases: 10. In DNA form, the CDR3 reads TGTGCCAGCAGTCCCTGTGACAGGGCTGGTGAAAAACTGTTTTTT. This gives the protein CASSPCDRAGEKLFF.

At least ten counts were recorded for this clone. The V and J genes are TRBV4-2 and TRBJ2-2; 11 nucleotides line up with TRBD2. Looked up from germline, CDR1 is LGHNA and CDR2 is YNFKEQ. This CDR3 has 18 residues. The V segment lost 1 base and the J segment 6 bases; nucleotides outside the gene matches: 10. Written as DNA, the CDR3 is TGTGCCAGCAGCCAAGGACTAGCGGGATCCTGGAATGCCGGGGAGCTGTTTTTT. It is translated as CASSQGLAGSWNAGELFF.

In this sample, this clone turned up many times. J is TRBJ2-1 and V is TRBV11-2; D uncertain. CDR3 size: 12 residues. Deletions cut 3 bases from V and 5 bases from J, with 5 bases between. Germline values: CDR1 SGHAT, CDR2 FQNNGV. DNA for the CDR3: TGTGCCAGCAGCTTTCAGGACAATGAGCAGTTCTTC. This codes for CASSFQDNEQFF.